This TCR beta chain was documented in a study of T cell changes during pregnancy in multiple sclerosis. Some clones are missing from TCRdb's copy, which holds only in-frame ones; the method was immunoSEQ multiplex PCR. The table shows 75,000 to 95,000 clones, with roughly 90% occurring only once. This clone was recorded a few times. The sequenced sample was peripheral blood, obtained in the first trimester of pregnancy. The clonotype originates from a female donor in good health, enrolled as a control in a pregnancy study.

In nucleotides, the CDR3 is TGTGCCAGCAGCCACCCCGGGACAGGGTTTGGCGGGGAGCTGTTTTTT. Its translation: CASSHPGTGFGGELFF. The chain uses TRBV7-9 and TRBJ2-2, with TRBD1 identical over 9 bases. Trimming took 5 bases from V and 7 from J; bases not matched to a gene: 11. Germline V gene data show CDR1 as SEHNR and CDR2 as FQNEAQ (reference sequence). The length of the CDR3 is 16 residues.